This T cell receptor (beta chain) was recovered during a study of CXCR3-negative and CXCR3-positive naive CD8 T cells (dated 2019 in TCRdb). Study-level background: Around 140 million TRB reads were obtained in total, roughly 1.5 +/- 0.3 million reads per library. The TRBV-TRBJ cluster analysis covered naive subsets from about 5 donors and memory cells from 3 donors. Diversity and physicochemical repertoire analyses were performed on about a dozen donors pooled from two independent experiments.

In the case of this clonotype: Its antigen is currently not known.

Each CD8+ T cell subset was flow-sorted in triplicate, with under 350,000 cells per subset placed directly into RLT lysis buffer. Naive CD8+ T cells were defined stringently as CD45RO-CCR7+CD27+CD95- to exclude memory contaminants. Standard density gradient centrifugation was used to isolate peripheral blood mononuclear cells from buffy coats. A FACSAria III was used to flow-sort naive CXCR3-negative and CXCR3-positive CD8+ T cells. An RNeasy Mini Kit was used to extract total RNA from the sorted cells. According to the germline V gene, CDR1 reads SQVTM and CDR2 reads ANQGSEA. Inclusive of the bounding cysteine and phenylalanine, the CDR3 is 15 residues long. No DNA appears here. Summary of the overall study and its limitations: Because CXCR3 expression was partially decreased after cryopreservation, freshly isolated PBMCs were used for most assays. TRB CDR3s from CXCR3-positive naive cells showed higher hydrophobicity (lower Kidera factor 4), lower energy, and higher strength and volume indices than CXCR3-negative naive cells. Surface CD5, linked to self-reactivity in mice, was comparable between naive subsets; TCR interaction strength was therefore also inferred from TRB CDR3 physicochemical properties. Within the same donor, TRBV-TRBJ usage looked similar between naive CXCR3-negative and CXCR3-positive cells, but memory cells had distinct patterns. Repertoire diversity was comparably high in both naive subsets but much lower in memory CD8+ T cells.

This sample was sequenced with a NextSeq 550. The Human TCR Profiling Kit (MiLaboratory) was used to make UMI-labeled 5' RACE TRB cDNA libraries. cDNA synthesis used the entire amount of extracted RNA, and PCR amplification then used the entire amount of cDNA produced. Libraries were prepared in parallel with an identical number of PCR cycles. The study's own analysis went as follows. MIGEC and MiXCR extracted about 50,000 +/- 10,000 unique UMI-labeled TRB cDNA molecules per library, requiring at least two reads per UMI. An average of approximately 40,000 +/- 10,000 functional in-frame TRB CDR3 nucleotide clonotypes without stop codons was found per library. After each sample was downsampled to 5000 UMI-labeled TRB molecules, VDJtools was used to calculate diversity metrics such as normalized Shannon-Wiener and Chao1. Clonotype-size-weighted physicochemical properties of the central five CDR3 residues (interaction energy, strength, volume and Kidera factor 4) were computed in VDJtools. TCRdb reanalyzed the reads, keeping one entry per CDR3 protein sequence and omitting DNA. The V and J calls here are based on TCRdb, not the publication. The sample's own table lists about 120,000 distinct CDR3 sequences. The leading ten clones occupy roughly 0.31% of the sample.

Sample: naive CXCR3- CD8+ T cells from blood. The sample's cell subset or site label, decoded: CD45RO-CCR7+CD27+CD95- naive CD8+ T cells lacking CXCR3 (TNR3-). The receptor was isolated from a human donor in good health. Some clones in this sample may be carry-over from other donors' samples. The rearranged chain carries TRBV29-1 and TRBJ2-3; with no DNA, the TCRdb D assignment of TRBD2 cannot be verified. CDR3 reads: CSLTVAGDYTDTQYF.